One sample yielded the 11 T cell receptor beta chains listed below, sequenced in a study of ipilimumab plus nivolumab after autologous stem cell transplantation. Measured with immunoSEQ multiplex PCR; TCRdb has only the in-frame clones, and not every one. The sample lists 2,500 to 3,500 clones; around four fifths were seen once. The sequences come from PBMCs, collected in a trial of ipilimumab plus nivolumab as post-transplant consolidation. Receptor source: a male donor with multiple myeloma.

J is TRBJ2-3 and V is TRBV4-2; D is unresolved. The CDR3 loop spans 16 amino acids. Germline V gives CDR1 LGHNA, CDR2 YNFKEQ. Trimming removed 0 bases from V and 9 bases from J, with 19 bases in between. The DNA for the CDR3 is TGTGCCAGCAGCCAAGATCTGAGTTTTGGCACAGTAACGCAGTATTTT. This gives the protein CASSQDLSFGTVTQYF.

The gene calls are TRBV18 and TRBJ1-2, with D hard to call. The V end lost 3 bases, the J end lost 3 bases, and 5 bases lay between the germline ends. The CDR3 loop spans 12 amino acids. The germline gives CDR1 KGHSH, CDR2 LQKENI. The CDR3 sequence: CASSPLDYGYTF. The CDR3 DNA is TGTGCCAGCTCACCTTTGGACTATGGCTACACCTTC.

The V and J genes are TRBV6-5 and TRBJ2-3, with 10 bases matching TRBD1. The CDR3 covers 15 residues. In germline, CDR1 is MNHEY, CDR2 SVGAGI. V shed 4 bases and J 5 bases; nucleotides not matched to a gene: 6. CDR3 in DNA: TGTGCCAGCAGTTCACGGGACAGGGGTATAGATACGCAGTATTTT. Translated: CASSSRDRGIDTQYF.

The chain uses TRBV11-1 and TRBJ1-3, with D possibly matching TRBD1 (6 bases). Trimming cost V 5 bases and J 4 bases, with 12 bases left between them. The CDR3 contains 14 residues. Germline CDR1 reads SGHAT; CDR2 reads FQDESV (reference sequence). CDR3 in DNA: TGTGCCAGCAGCAACAACAGGGCCGGAAACACCATATATTTT. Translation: CASSNNRAGNTIYF.

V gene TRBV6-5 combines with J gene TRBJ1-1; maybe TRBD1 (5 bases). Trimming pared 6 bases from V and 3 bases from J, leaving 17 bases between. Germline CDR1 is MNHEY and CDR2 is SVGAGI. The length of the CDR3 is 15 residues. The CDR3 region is CASSRQGAWDTEAFF. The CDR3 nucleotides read TGTGCCAGCAGCCGTCAGGGAGCATGGGACACTGAAGCTTTCTTT.

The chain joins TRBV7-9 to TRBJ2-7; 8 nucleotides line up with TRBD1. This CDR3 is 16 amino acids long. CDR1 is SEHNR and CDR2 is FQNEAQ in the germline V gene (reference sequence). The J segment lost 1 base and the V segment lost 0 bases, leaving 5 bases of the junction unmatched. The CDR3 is CASSLAPGGKSYEQYF. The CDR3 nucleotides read TGTGCCAGCAGCTTAGCTCCAGGGGGCAAATCCTACGAGCAGTACTTC.

The CDR3 DNA reads as TGCAGTGCTGGGTCGCCCCAGCATTTT. This sequence encodes CSAGSPQHF. The chain joins TRBV20-1 to TRBJ1-5; D gene unclear. The CDR3 is made up of 9 amino acids. Trimming removed 5 bases from V and 9 bases from J, with 5 bases in between. Germline V gives CDR1 DFQATT, CDR2 SNEGSKA (reference sequence).

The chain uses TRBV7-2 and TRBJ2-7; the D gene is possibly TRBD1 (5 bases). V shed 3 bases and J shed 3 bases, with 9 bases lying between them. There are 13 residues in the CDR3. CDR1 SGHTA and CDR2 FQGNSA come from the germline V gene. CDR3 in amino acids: CASSFRDIYEQYF. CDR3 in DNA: TGTGCCAGCAGCTTCAGGGATATCTACGAGCAGTACTTC.

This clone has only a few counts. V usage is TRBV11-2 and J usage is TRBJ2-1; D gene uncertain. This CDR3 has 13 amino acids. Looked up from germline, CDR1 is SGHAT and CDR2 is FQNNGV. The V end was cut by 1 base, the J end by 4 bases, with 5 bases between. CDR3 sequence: CASSLVSYNEQFF. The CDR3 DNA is TGTGCCAGCAGCTTAGTTAGTTACAATGAGCAGTTCTTC.

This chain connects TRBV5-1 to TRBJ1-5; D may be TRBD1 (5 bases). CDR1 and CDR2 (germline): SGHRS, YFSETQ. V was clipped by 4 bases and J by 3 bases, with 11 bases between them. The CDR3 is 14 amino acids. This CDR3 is CASSEGTNNQPQHF. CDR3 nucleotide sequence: TGCGCCAGCAGCGAGGGGACCAACAATCAGCCCCAGCATTTT.

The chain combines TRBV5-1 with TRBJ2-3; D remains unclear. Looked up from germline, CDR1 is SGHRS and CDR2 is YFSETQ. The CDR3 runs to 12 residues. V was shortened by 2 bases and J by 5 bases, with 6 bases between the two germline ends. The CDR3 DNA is TGCGCCAGCAGCTTCACGGGAGATACGCAGTATTTT. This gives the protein CASSFTGDTQYF.